These T cell receptor beta chains were read from a single sample in a study of PD-1 blockade in mismatch repair-deficient tumors. TCRdb keeps only in-frame clones here, not all; method: immunoSEQ multiplex PCR. The table has 75,000 to 85,000 clones, around 85% seen once; the top ten hold around 2.6%. The sequencing used peripheral blood, collected 12 weeks after starting pembrolizumab. These receptors originate from an adult with mismatch repair-deficient cancer. CDR3s include the opening cysteine and the closing phenylalanine or tryptophan. Fields, in order: V gene, D gene, J gene, CDR3 protein, CDR3 DNA. D genes are given only for firm matches.

>TRBV2|.|TRBJ2-7
CASSEEGRSYEQYF
TGTGCCAGCAGTGAAGAGGGACGGAGCTACGAGCAGTACTTC
>TRBV7-3|.|TRBJ2-7
CASSRTGSSSYEQYF
TGTGCCAGCAGCCGCACAGGGAGCAGCTCCTACGAGCAGTACTTC
>TRBV2|.|TRBJ1-5
CASSEGGRSNQPQHF
TGTGCCAGCAGTGAAGGGGGTCGTAGCAATCAGCCCCAGCATTTT
>TRBV29-1|TRBD1|TRBJ1-1
CSVAYTGQGVTEAFF
TGCAGCGTTGCGTACACGGGACAGGGCGTAACTGAAGCTTTCTTT
>TRBV29-1|.|TRBJ2-7
CSAMPFGGPYEQYF
TGCAGCGCCATGCCGTTCGGGGGGCCCTACGAGCAGTACTTC
>TRBV2|TRBD2|TRBJ2-7
CASSEWVGGSYEQYF
TGTGCCAGCAGTGAATGGGTGGGAGGGTCCTACGAGCAGTACTTC
>TRBV30|.|TRBJ1-3
CAWDRASGNTIYF
TGTGCCTGGGACCGGGCGTCTGGAAACACCATATATTTT
>TRBV7-9|TRBD2|TRBJ2-3
CASSPPGLESTDTQYF
TGTGCCAGCAGCCCACCGGGACTAGAGTCCACAGATACGCAGTATTTT
>TRBV15|.|TRBJ2-5
CALAASRSETQYF
TGCGCCCTTGCCGCCAGTAGATCAGAGACCCAGTACTTC
>TRBV5-5|.|TRBJ1-1
CASSPLPNRVGTEAFF
TGTGCCAGCAGCCCCCTACCCAACAGGGTTGGCACTGAAGCTTTCTTT
>TRBV11-2|.|TRBJ2-7
CASSLTAGNYEQYF
TGTGCCAGCAGCTTAACAGCAGGAAACTACGAGCAGTACTTC
>TRBV29-1|.|TRBJ1-1
CSVTRGNTEAFF
TGCAGCGTGACCAGGGGTAACACTGAAGCTTTCTTT
>TRBV16|.|TRBJ2-5
CAGSRANQETQYF
TGTGCCGGCAGCCGCGCCAACCAAGAGACCCAGTACTTC
>TRBV19|TRBD1|TRBJ1-5
CASSTGGSQPQHF
TGTGCCAGTAGTACAGGGGGTAGCCAGCCCCAGCATTTT
>TRBV5-6|.|TRBJ1-4
CASSFRGMEEKLFF
TGTGCCAGCAGCTTCCGGGGGATGGAAGAAAAACTGTTTTTT
>TRBV11-2|.|TRBJ2-1
CASCYGGAAYNEQFF
TGTGCCAGCTGTTACGGGGGAGCCGCCTACAATGAGCAGTTCTTC